This T cell receptor (beta chain) emerged from a study of CD8 T cells in Susac syndrome. Notes on the study in general: That the number of individuals in its TCR sequencing and HLA analysis was relatively small was acknowledged by the study.

The RNA, roughly 0.5 to 1 ug, was put through reverse transcription using random hexamers. The method of amplification for TCR beta CDR3 was immunoSEQ multiplex PCR, covering 54 Vbeta and 13 Jbeta. TCRdb fed the immunoSEQ multiplex PCR reads into MiXCR, producing one record per CDR3 protein. The sample shows about 190,000 distinct CDR3 sequences, 95% of them seen only once. The CDR3 spans 14 residues. The germline CDR1 and CDR2 sequences are KGHDR and SFDVKD. The germline V and J ends were trimmed by 3 bases and 5 bases, with 12 bases remaining between them. Remarks on this clonotype: Antigen unknown.

TCR beta was sequenced from blood CD8+ and CD4+ T cells. Negative isolation was used for CD8+ and CD4+ T cells and FACS enrichment for TEMRA cells. Sequenced material: CD4+ T cells from PBMCs. The TCR originated in a human donor in good health. The chain has TRBV24-1 and TRBJ1-2, with a possible D match to TRBD1 (6 bases). The CDR3 loop reads CATSDDEQGYGYTF. CDR3 coding DNA: TGTGCCACCAGTGATGATGAACAGGGATATGGCTACACCTTC.